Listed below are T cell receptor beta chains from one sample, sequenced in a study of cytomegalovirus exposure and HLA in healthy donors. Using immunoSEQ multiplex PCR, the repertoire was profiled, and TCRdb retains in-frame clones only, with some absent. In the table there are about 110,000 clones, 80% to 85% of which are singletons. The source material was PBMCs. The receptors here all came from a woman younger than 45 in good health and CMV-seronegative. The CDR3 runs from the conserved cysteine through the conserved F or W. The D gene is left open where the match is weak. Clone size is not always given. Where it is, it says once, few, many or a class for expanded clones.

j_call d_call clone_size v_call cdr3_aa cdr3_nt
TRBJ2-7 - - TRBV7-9 CASSPRGSGHSEQYF TGTGCCAGCAGCCCCCGGGGTAGCGGACATAGCGAGCAGTACTTC
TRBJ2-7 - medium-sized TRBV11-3 CASSLSPGAYEQYF TGTGCCAGCAGCTTATCTCCCGGGGCCTACGAGCAGTACTTC
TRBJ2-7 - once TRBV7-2 CASSLAGVYEQYF TGTGCCAGCAGCCTAGCCGGGGTCTACGAGCAGTACTTC
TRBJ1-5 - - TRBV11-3 CASSSRGGNQPQHF TGTGCCAGCAGCTCCCGGGGGGGCAATCAGCCCCAGCATTTT
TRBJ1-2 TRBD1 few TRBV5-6 CASSLGQGATYGYTF TGTGCCAGCAGCTTGGGACAGGGGGCGACCTATGGCTACACCTTC
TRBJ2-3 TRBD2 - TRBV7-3 CASSFTSGRADTQYF TGTGCCAGCAGCTTCACTAGCGGGAGGGCAGATACGCAGTATTTT
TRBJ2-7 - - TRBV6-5 CASSYGASSYEQYF TGTGCCAGCAGTTATGGGGCCAGCTCCTACGAGCAGTACTTC
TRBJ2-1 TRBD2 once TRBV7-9 CASSPPGTSVKEQFF TGTGCCAGCAGCCCCCCCGGGACTAGCGTAAAGGAGCAGTTCTTC
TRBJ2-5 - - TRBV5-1 CASSFGSGVQETQYF TGCGCCAGCAGCTTTGGTTCGGGAGTTCAAGAGACCCAGTACTTC
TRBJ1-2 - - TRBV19 CASSIGSFYGYTF TGTGCCAGTAGTATAGGTAGCTTCTATGGCTACACCTTC
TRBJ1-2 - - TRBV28 CASSLSGGTSGYTF TGTGCCAGCAGTTTAAGCGGGGGAACGTCTGGCTACACCTTC
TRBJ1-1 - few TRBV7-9 CGLSDTEAFF TGTGGGCTCAGTGACACTGAAGCTTTCTTT
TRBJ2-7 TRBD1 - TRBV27 CASSSAGTGGYEQYF TGTGCCAGCAGTTCTGCCGGGACAGGGGGCTACGAGCAGTACTTC
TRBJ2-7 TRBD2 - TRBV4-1 CASSHLLAGVSYEQYF TGCGCCAGCAGCCACCTACTAGCGGGAGTTTCCTACGAGCAGTACTTC
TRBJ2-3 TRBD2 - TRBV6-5 CASFSSGRGNTQYF TGTGCCAGTTTTTCTAGCGGGAGAGGGAATACGCAGTATTTT
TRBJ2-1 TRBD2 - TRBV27 CASRGNGLAGADGIRNEQFF TGTGCCAGCAGGGGGAATGGACTAGCGGGTGCAGACGGTATACGGAATGAGCAGTTCTTC
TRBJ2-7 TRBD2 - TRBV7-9 CASRETGGYEQYF TGTGCCTCGCGGGAGACTGGGGGTTACGAGCAGTACTTC
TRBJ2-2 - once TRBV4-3 CASSQEAGNTGELFF TGCGCCAGCAGCCAAGAGGCAGGGAACACCGGGGAGCTGTTTTTT
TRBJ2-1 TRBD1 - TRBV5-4 CASSQRRQGERGGQFF TGTGCCAGCAGCCAACGACGACAGGGGGAGCGAGGGGGGCAGTTCTTC
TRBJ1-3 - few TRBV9 CASSAGHEGNTIYF TGTGCCAGCAGCGCGGGACACGAAGGAAACACCATATATTTT
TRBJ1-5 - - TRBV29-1 CSAVDTDPNQPQHF TGCAGCGCCGTCGACACTGACCCAAATCAGCCCCAGCATTTT
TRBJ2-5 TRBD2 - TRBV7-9 CASSHRGGETQYF TGTGCCAGCAGCCACCGGGGGGGAGAGACCCAGTACTTC
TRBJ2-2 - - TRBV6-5 CASRSQGSGELFF TGTGCCAGCAGATCACAGGGTTCCGGGGAGCTGTTTTTT
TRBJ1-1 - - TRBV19 CASTQTVNTEAFF TGTGCCAGTACTCAGACAGTAAACACTGAAGCTTTCTTT
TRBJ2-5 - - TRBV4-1 CASSQVPAGPSGTGQETQYF TGCGCCAGCAGCCAAGTACCAGCCGGGCCTAGCGGGACAGGTCAAGAGACCCAGTACTTC
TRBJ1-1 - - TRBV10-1 CANPSSEAFF TGCGCCAACCCAAGCTCTGAAGCTTTCTTT
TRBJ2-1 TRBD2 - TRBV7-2 CASSQTPGLAGASEQFF TGTGCCAGCAGCCAAACCCCCGGTCTAGCGGGAGCTAGTGAGCAGTTCTTC
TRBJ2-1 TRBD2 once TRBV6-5 CASSYAISGTRQEQFF TGTGCCAGCAGTTATGCGATTAGCGGGACTCGGCAAGAGCAGTTCTTC
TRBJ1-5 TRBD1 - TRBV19 CASIQGTGYGQPQHF TGTGCCAGTATCCAAGGGACAGGGTACGGACAGCCCCAGCATTTT
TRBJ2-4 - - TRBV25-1 CASSDRDSAKNIQYF TGTGCCAGCAGTGACAGGGATAGCGCCAAAAACATTCAGTACTTC
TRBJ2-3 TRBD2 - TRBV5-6 CASNRLATDTQYF TGTGCCAGCAACCGACTAGCCACAGATACGCAGTATTTT
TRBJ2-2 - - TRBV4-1 CASSQDLRTTTGELFF TGCGCCAGCAGCCAAGATCTTAGAACCACCACCGGGGAGCTGTTTTTT
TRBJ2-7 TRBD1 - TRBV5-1 CASSLTGTGGVEQYF TGCGCCAGCAGCCTCACCGGGACAGGGGGAGTCGAGCAGTACTTC
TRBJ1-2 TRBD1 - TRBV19 CASSIAVGTGYGYTF TGTGCCAGTAGTATAGCAGTTGGGACAGGCTATGGCTACACCTTC
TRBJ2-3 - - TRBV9 CASSVVRGGTDTQYF TGTGCCAGCAGCGTAGTCAGGGGTGGCACAGATACGCAGTATTTT
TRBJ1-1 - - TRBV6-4 CASRTGAGWNAEAFF TGTGCCAGCAGGACAGGTGCCGGGTGGAACGCTGAAGCTTTCTTT
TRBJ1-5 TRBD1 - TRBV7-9 CASSLVSQGAGQPQHF TGTGCCAGCAGCTTAGTTTCACAGGGGGCCGGTCAGCCCCAGCATTTT
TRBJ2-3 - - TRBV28 CASSSITDTQYF TGTGCCAGCAGTTCTATCACAGATACGCAGTATTTT
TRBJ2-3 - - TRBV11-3 CASSLGTQTSTDTQYF TGTGCCAGCAGCTTAGGGACACAAACTAGCACAGATACGCAGTATTTT
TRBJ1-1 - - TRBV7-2 CASSLESRGEAFF TGTGCCAGCAGCTTAGAGTCCAGGGGTGAAGCTTTCTTT
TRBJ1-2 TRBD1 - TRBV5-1 CASKGQGVYGYTF TGCGCCAGCAAGGGACAGGGGGTTTATGGCTACACCTTC
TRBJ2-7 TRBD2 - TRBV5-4 CASSLTAGAPEQYF TGTGCCAGCAGCTTAACGGCGGGAGCTCCCGAGCAGTACTTC
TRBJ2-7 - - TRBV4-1 CASSQRVGSYEQYF TGCGCCAGCAGCCAACGGGTGGGCTCCTACGAGCAGTACTTC
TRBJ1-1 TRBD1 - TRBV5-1 CASSGQGGIEAFF TGCGCCAGCAGCGGACAGGGCGGCATTGAAGCTTTCTTT
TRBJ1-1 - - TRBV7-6 CASSADSNTEAFF TGTGCCAGCAGCGCGGACAGTAACACTGAAGCTTTCTTT
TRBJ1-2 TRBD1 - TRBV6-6 CASSYSGTGPYGYTF TGTGCCAGCAGTTACTCCGGGACAGGGCCATATGGCTACACCTTC
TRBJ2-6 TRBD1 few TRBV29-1 CSARQGTTGANVLTF TGCAGCGCACGACAGGGAACCACTGGGGCCAACGTCCTGACTTTC
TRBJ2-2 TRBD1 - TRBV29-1 CSVEDPTGDHTGELFF TGCAGCGTTGAAGATCCGACAGGGGATCACACCGGGGAGCTGTTTTTT
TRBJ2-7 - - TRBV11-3 CASSLDRDAQYF TGTGCCAGCAGCTTAGACAGGGATGCGCAGTACTTC
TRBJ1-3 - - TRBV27 CASSPRTPSSGNTIYF TGTGCCAGCAGTCCCCGGACACCGAGCTCTGGAAACACCATATATTTT
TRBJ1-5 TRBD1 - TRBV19 CASRDRGGSNQPQHF TGTGCCAGTAGGGACAGGGGAGGGAGTAATCAGCCCCAGCATTTT
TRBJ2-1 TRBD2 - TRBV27 CASSSLAGGTYNEQFF TGTGCCAGCAGTTCCTTAGCGGGAGGAACCTACAATGAGCAGTTCTTC